The 4 T cell receptor beta chains below come from one sample, sequenced in a study of radiotherapy plus CTLA-4 blockade in lung cancer. The data were produced by immunoSEQ multiplex PCR, yet TCRdb's version contains in-frame clones alone and is incomplete. The sample has roughly 120,000 clones, about 83% seen once; the top ten hold 4.5% to 6.5%. This specimen consisted of peripheral blood, obtained from a patient treated with radiotherapy plus ipilimumab. The receptors here all came from a human donor with non-small cell lung cancer who had a partial response to radiotherapy plus ipilimumab.

The chain is built from TRBV6-5 and TRBJ1-1; TRBD1 matches at 7 bases. The V gene's germline CDR1 is MNHEY and CDR2 SVGAGI. J gave up 6 bases and V 0 bases, and 7 bases lay outside the gene matches. This CDR3 contains 15 residues. The CDR3 reads CASSYSWTGWAEAFF. For the CDR3, the DNA is TGTGCCAGCAGTTACTCGTGGACAGGATGGGCTGAAGCTTTCTTT.

V gene TRBV7-9 combines with J gene TRBJ2-5, with 7 bases fitting TRBD2. The germline V gene encodes CDR1 SEHNR and CDR2 FQNEAQ (reference sequence). The CDR3 is made up of 15 amino acids. V was clipped by 0 bases and J by 2 bases; unmatched bases: 3. The CDR3 is CASSLARGSQETQYF. As DNA, the CDR3 is TGTGCCAGCAGCTTAGCGCGGGGGAGTCAAGAGACCCAGTACTTC.

This clone has more than one count but fewer than ten. The chain recombines TRBV19 with TRBJ1-1; D is uncertain. Deletions cut 3 bases from V and 4 bases from J, with 12 bases between. The CDR3 contains 14 residues. Per the germline V gene, CDR1 is LNHDA and CDR2 is SQIVND (reference sequence). The CDR3 coding sequence is TGTGCCAGTAGTATTGGTCAACTTATCACTGAAGCTTTCTTT. It encodes CASSIGQLITEAFF.

The rearrangement joins TRBV10-2 to TRBJ1-2; D unclear. V was cut by 0 bases and J by 5 bases, with 7 bases left in between. This CDR3 is 13 amino acids long. The V gene's germline CDR1 is WSHSY and CDR2 SAAADI. The CDR3 nucleotides read TGCGCCAGCAGTGAGTCCGAACGGTATGGCTACACCTTC. Amino acid sequence: CASSESERYGYTF.